Here is one T cell receptor beta chain with its context. The table came from immunoSEQ multiplex PCR; TCRdb's copy has only in-frame clones and leaves some out. The sample yields 90,000 or so clones, over 80% seen once. The data originate from a study of blood T cell repertoires in COVID-19. Background on the study: The samples span acute and convalescent COVID-19 from the United States, Italy and Spain. From T cells, B-cell-depleted T cells, or PBMCs came the material, which was cDNA or gDNA.

This CDR3 spans 13 amino acids. Losses at the gene ends were 0 bases for V and 9 bases for J; bases not matched to a gene: 2. Germline CDR1 SGHTA, CDR2 FQGTGA. The sequence came from a human donor with active COVID-19. The donor label of this sample is uncertain. The chain has TRBV7-3 and TRBJ2-1, with TRBD1 matching 7 bases. Sequencing used peripheral blood. CDR3 region: CASSLTGGREQFF. In nucleotides, the CDR3 is TGTGCCAGCAGCTTAACAGGGGGCCGTGAGCAGTTCTTC. The full variable domain, completed using reference TRBV7-3 and TRBJ2-1, is GAGVSQTPSNKVTEKGKYVELRCDPISGHTALYWYRQSLGQGPEFLIYFQGTGAADDSGLPNDRFFAVRPEGSVSTLKIQRTERGDSAVYLCASSLTGGREQFFGPGTRLTVL.